This T cell receptor beta chain was captured in a study of graft-versus-host responses after intestinal transplantation. Study background: After anti-thymocyte globulin induction, recipients took tacrolimus and steroids for 3 to 4 years.

Repertoires were generated with immunoSEQ multiplex PCR, while TCRdb's copy carries only in-frame clones and drops some. The sample consists of tens of thousands of clones, 93% of them appearing once. The CDR3 is 15 amino acids. Germline assignment: CDR1 MNHEY and CDR2 SVGAGI. After removal of 8 bases from V and 1 base from J, the junction contained 7 bases not matched to a gene. As concerns this clone: Its antigen is currently unknown.

This chain connects TRBV6-5 to TRBJ2-5; 10 positions agree with TRBD2. The clonotype comes from a human donor who was the organ donor for an intestinal transplant. The source was unstimulated CD8+ T cells sorted from spleen or lymph node cells, collected before transplant. CDR3 sequence: CASVPAGGLQETQYF. The DNA of the CDR3 is TGTGCCAGCGTCCCAGCGGGAGGGCTCCAAGAGACCCAGTACTTC.